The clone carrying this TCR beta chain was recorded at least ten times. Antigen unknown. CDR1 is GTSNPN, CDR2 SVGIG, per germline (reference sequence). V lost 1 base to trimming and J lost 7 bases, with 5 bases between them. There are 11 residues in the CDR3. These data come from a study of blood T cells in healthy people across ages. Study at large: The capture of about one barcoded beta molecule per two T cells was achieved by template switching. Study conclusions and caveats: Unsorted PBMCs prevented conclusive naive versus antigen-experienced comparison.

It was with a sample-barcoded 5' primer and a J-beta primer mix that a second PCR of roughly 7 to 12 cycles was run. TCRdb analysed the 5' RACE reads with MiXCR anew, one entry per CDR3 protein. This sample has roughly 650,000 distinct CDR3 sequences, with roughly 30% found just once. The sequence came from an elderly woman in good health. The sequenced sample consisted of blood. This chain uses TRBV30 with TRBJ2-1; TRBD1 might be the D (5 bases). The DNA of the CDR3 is TGTGCCTGGAGTGAGGGGAATGAGCAGTTCTTC. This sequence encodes CAWSEGNEQFF.